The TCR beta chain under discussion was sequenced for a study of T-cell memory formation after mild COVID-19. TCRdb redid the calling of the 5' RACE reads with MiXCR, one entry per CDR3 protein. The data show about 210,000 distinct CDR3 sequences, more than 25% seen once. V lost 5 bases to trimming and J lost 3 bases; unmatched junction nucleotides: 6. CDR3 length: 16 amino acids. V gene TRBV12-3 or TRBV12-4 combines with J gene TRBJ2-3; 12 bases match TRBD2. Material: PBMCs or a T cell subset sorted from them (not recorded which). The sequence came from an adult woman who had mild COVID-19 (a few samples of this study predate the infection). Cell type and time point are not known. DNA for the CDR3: TGTGCCAGCAGTCACTCTAGCGGGGGGGAGACAGATACGCAGTATTTT. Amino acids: CASSHSSGGETDTQYF.